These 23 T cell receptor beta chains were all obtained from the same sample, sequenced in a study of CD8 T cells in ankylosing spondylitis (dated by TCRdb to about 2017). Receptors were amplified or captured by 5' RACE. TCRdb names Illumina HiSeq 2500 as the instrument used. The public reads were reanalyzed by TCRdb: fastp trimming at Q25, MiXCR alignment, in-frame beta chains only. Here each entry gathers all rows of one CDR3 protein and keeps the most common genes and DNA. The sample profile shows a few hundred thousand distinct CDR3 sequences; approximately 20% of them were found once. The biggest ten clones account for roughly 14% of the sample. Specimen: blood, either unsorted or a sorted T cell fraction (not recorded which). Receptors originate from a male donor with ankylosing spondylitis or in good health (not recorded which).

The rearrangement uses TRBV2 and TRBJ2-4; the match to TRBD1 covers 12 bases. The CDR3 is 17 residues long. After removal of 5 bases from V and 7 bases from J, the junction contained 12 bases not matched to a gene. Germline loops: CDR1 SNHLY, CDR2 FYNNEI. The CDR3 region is CASSTGTGGLQWNIQYF. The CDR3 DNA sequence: TGTGCCAGCAGTACCGGGACAGGGGGCCTTCAATGGAACATTCAGTACTTC.

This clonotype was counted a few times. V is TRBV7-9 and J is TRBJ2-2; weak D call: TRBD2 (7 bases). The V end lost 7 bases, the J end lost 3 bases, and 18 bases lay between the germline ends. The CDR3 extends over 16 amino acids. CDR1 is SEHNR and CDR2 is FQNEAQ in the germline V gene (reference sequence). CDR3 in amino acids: CASTLGGGKDTGELFF. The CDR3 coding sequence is TGTGCCAGCACCCTAGGGGGGGGCAAGGACACCGGGGAGCTGTTTTTT.

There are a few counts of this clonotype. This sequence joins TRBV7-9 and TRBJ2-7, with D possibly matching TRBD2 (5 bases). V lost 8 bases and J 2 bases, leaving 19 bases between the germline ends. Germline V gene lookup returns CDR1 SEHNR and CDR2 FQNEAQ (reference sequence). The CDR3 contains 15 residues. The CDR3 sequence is CASGLSPGEPYEQYF. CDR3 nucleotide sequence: TGTGCCAGCGGGCTTTCTCCCGGGGAGCCCTACGAGCAGTACTTC. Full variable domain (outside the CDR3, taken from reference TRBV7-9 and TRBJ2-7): DTGVSQNPRHKITKRGQNVTFRCDPISEHNRLYWYRQTLGQGPEFLTYFQNEAQLEKSRLLSDRFSAERPKGSFSTLEIQRTEQGDSAMYLCASGLSPGEPYEQYFGPGTRLTVT.

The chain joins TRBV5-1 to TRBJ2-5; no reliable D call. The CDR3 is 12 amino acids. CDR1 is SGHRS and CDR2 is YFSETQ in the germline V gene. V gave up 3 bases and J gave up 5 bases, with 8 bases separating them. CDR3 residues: CASSSNWETQYF. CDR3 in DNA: TGCGCCAGCAGCTCTAATTGGGAGACCCAGTACTTC.

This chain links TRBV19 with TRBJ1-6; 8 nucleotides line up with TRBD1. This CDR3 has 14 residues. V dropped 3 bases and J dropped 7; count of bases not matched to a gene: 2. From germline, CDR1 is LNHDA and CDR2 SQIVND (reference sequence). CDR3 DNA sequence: TGTGCCAGTAGTATGTGGACAGGGAATTCACCCCTCCACTTT. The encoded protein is CASSMWTGNSPLHF.

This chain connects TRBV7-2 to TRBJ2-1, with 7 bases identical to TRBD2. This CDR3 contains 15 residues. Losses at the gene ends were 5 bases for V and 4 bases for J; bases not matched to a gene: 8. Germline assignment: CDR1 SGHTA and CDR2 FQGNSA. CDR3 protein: CASSPWGGEYNEQFF. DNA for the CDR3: TGTGCCAGCAGCCCATGGGGGGGGGAGTACAATGAGCAGTTCTTC. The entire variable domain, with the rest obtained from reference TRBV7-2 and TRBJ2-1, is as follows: GAGVSQSPSNKVTEKGKDVELRCDPISGHTALYWYRQSLGQGLEFLIYFQGNSAPDKSGLPSDRFSAERTGGSVSTLTIQRTQQEDSAVYLCASSPWGGEYNEQFFGPGTRLTVL.

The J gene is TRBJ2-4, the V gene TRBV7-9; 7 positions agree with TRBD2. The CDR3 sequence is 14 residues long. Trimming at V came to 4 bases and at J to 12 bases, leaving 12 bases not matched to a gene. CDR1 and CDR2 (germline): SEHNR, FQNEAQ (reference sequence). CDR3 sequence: CASSSLPRPGGQYF. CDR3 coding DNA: TGTGCCAGCAGCTCCCTCCCTCGCCCGGGGGGTCAGTACTTC.

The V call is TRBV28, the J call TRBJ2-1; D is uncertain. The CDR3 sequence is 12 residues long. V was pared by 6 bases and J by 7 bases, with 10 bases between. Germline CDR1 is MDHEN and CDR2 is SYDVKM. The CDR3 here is CASSYNTNEQFF. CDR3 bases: TGTGCCAGCAGCTACAACACAAATGAGCAGTTCTTC.

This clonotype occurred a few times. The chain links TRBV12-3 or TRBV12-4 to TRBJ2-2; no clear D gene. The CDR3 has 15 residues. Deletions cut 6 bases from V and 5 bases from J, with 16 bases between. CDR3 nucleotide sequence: TGTGCCAGCAGCCAAGGGCAGAGTCTAACCGGGGAGCTGTTTTTT. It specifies CASSQGQSLTGELFF.

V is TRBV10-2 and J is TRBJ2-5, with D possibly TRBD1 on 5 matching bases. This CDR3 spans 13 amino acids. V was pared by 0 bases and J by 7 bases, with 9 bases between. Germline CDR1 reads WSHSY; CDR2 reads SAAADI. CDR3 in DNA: TGCGCCAGCAGTGAGTCAAAGCAGGGGACCCAGTACTTC. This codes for CASSESKQGTQYF.

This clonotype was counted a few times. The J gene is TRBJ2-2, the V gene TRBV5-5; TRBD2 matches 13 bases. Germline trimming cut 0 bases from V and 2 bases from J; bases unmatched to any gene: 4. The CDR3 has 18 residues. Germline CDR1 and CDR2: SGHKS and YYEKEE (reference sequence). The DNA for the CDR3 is TGTGCCAGCAGCTTGGGACTAGCGGGGGGCGCCAACACCGGGGAGCTGTTTTTT. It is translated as CASSLGLAGGANTGELFF.

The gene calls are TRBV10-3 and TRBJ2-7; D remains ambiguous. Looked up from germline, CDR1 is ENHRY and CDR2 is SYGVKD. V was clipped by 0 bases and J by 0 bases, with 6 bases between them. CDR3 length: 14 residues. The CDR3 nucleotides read TGTGCCATCAGTGAGTCTCTGAGCTCCTACGAGCAGTACTTC. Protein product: CAISESLSSYEQYF.

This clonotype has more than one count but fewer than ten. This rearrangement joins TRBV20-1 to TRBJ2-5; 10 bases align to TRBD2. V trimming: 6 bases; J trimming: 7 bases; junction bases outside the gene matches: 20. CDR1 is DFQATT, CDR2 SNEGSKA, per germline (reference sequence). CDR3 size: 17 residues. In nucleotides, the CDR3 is TGCAGTGCCGAATATACTAGCGGGGTTTACGTGAGTGGGACCCAGTACTTC. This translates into CSAEYTSGVYVSGTQYF.

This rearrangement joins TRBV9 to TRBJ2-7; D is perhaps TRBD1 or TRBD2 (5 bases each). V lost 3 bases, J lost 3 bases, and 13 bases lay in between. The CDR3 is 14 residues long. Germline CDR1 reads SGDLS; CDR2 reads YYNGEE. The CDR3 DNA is TGTGCCAGCAGCGAGGGGAGAGGGGTCTACGAGCAGTACTTC. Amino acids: CASSEGRGVYEQYF.

CDR3 sequence reads: CASSLVWTGDQYF. The DNA for the CDR3 is TGTGCCAGCAGCTTAGTCTGGACAGGGGATCAGTACTTC. The chain recombines TRBV7-8 with TRBJ2-4; 9 bases fit TRBD1. The V and J ends lost 1 base and 12 bases, in that order; junction bases with no gene match: 4. The germline V gene encodes CDR1 SGHVS and CDR2 FQNEAQ. The CDR3 contains 13 residues.

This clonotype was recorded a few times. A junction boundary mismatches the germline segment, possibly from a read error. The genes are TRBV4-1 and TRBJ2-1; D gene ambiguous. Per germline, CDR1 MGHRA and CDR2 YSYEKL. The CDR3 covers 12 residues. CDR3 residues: CASSPTGYEQFF. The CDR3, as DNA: TGTGCCAGCAGCCCGACCGGATATGAGCAGTTCTTC.

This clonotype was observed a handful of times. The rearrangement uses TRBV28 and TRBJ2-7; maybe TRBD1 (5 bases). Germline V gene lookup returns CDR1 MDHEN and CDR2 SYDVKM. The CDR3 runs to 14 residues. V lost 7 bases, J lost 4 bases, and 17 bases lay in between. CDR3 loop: CASTPGLREYEQYF. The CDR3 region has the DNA TGTGCCAGCACACCCGGGCTCAGGGAATACGAGCAGTACTTC.

The CDR3 protein is CASTWEGYSYEQYF. The CDR3 coding sequence is TGCGCCAGCACATGGGAGGGGTACTCCTACGAGCAGTACTTC. This sequence joins TRBV5-1 and TRBJ2-7; 7 bases match TRBD2. Germline V gene data show CDR1 as SGHRS and CDR2 as YFSETQ. The V and J ends lost 6 bases and 0 bases, in that order; junction bases with no gene match: 6. The CDR3 is 14 residues long.

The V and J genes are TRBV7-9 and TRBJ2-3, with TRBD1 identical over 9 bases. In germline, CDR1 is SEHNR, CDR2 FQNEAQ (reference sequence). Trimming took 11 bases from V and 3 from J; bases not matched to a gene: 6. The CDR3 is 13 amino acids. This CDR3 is CAGRTGATDTQYF. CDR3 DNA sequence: TGTGCCGGAAGGACAGGGGCAACAGATACGCAGTATTTT.

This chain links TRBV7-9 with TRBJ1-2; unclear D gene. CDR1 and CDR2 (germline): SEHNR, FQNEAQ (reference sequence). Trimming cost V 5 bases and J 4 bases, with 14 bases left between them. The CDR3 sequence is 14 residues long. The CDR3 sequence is CASSPPLLTYGYTF. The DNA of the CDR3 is TGTGCCAGCAGCCCCCCCCTCTTGACCTATGGCTACACCTTC.

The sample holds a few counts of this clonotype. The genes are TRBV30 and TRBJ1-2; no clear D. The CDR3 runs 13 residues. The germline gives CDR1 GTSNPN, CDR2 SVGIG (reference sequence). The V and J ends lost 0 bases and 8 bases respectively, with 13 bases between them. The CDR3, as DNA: TGTGCCTGGAGTGTTGATAGCATGGGCGGCTACACCTTC. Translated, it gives CAWSVDSMGGYTF.

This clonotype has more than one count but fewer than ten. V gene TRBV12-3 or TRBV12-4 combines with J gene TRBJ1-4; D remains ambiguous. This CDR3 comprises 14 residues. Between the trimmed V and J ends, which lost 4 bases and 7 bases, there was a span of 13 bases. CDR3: CASSSGRRGEKLFF. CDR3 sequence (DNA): TGTGCCAGCAGTTCTGGACGGCGGGGTGAAAAACTGTTTTTT.

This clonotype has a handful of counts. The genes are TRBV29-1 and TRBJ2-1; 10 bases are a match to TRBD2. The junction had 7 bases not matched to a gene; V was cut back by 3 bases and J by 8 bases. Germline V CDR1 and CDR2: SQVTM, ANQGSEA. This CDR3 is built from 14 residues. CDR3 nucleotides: TGCAGCGTTGAGGGGCTAGCGGGGGTCTATGAGCAGTTCTTC. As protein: CSVEGLAGVYEQFF.